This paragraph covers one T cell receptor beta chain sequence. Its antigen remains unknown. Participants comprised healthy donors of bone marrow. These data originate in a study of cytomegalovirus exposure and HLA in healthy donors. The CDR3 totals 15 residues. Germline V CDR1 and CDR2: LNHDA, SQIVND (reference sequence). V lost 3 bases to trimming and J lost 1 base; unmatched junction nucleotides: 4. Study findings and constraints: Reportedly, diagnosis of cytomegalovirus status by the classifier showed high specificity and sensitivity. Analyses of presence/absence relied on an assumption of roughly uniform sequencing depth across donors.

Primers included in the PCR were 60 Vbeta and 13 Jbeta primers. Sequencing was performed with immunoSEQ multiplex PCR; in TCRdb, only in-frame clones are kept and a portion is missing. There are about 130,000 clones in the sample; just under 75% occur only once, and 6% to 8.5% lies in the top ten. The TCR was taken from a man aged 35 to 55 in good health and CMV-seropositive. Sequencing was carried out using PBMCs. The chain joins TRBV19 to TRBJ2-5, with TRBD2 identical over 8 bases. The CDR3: CASSIGTRGQETQYF. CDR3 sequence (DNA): TGTGCCAGTAGTATTGGGACTAGGGGCCAAGAGACCCAGTACTTC.